The rows below give T cell receptor beta chains drawn from one sample of a study of T cells after yellow fever vaccination. TCRdb called the 5' RACE reads again in MiXCR, with one record for every CDR3 protein. The sample contains some 500,000 distinct CDR3 sequences, roughly 14% of which appear only once. The material was PBMCs, obtained on the day of the yellow fever booster vaccination. The receptors come from a man aged 25 to 40 who received the YFV17D yellow fever vaccine. Both conserved end residues are part of each CDR3. Fields, in order: J gene, V gene, CDR3 protein.

J gene: TRBJ2-7; V gene: TRBV20-1; CDR3 protein: CSARGLPYEQYF
J gene: TRBJ2-5; V gene: TRBV11-2; CDR3 protein: CASSPRWASGEETQYF
J gene: TRBJ2-1; V gene: TRBV29-1; CDR3 protein: CSGQGGSYNEQFF
J gene: TRBJ2-1; V gene: TRBV19; CDR3 protein: CASSISRGNEQFF
J gene: TRBJ2-5; V gene: TRBV5-1; CDR3 protein: CASSLQETQYF
J gene: TRBJ2-1; V gene: TRBV11-2; CDR3 protein: CASSLGLLSNEQFF
J gene: TRBJ2-5; V gene: TRBV18; CDR3 protein: CASSPDSGQETQYF
J gene: TRBJ1-1; V gene: TRBV19; CDR3 protein: CASSRGTEQMNTEAFF
J gene: TRBJ2-7; V gene: TRBV7-2; CDR3 protein: CASSSPRSSSYEQYF
J gene: TRBJ2-7; V gene: TRBV10-3; CDR3 protein: CAISESPGASYEQYF
J gene: TRBJ2-4; V gene: TRBV5-1; CDR3 protein: CASSLLTSSKNIQYF
J gene: TRBJ2-1; V gene: TRBV19; CDR3 protein: CASIKGAGGYNEQFF
J gene: -; V gene: TRBV6-1; CDR3 protein: CASRIYTGRNEQYF
J gene: TRBJ1-1; V gene: TRBV5-1; CDR3 protein: CASSLGSLGTEAFF
J gene: TRBJ2-3; V gene: TRBV27; CDR3 protein: CASRGLGGDTQYF
J gene: TRBJ1-6; V gene: TRBV5-1; CDR3 protein: CASSSLGQASSYNSPLHF
J gene: TRBJ2-1; V gene: TRBV4-2; CDR3 protein: CASSPSMSGSTLNNEQFF
J gene: TRBJ2-3; V gene: TRBV4-3; CDR3 protein: CASSQRWSDTQYF
J gene: TRBJ1-6; V gene: TRBV7-2; CDR3 protein: CASGGHRASPLHF
J gene: TRBJ2-5; V gene: TRBV20-1; CDR3 protein: CSGTSGGEETQYF
J gene: TRBJ2-1; V gene: TRBV7-6; CDR3 protein: CASSSDWGGFENEQFF
J gene: TRBJ2-3; V gene: TRBV21-1; CDR3 protein: CASSNRGTRLSLSGGETTDTQYF
J gene: TRBJ2-3; V gene: TRBV20-1; CDR3 protein: CSAREPLGADTQYF
J gene: TRBJ2-1; V gene: TRBV6-5; CDR3 protein: CASSYSILAGGFEQFF
J gene: TRBJ2-5; V gene: TRBV6-1; CDR3 protein: CASSGGTSGRILGETQYF
J gene: TRBJ1-4; V gene: TRBV7-2; CDR3 protein: CASSLLGATNEKLFF
J gene: TRBJ2-5; V gene: TRBV7-9; CDR3 protein: CASSLAPRAGQETQYF
J gene: TRBJ2-1; V gene: TRBV15; CDR3 protein: CATSREPGDLYNEQFF
J gene: TRBJ2-1; V gene: TRBV5-1; CDR3 protein: CATSASGRAGNEQFF
J gene: TRBJ1-2; V gene: TRBV7-2; CDR3 protein: CASSPRTGRPGYTF
J gene: TRBJ2-5; V gene: TRBV30; CDR3 protein: CAWKAGAAVMETQYF
J gene: TRBJ2-5; V gene: TRBV20-1; CDR3 protein: CSAAGLQQETQYF
J gene: TRBJ2-7; V gene: TRBV5-6; CDR3 protein: CASNRFSYEQYF
J gene: TRBJ1-1; V gene: TRBV20-1; CDR3 protein: CSAPDRRINTEAFF
J gene: TRBJ2-4; V gene: TRBV7-2; CDR3 protein: CASSLSGELKGNIQYF
J gene: TRBJ2-7; V gene: TRBV5-1; CDR3 protein: CASSPSAEKGDEQYF
J gene: TRBJ2-5; V gene: TRBV20-1; CDR3 protein: CSAPRTGGRETQYF
J gene: TRBJ1-2; V gene: TRBV20-1; CDR3 protein: CSAKGPTTYGYTF
J gene: TRBJ2-7; V gene: TRBV20-1; CDR3 protein: CSVSSLDEQYF
J gene: TRBJ2-7; V gene: TRBV30; CDR3 protein: CAWCWTDGPYEQYF
J gene: TRBJ2-5; V gene: TRBV6-5; CDR3 protein: CASSRFQETQYF
J gene: TRBJ2-1; V gene: TRBV20-1; CDR3 protein: CSARESSYEQFF